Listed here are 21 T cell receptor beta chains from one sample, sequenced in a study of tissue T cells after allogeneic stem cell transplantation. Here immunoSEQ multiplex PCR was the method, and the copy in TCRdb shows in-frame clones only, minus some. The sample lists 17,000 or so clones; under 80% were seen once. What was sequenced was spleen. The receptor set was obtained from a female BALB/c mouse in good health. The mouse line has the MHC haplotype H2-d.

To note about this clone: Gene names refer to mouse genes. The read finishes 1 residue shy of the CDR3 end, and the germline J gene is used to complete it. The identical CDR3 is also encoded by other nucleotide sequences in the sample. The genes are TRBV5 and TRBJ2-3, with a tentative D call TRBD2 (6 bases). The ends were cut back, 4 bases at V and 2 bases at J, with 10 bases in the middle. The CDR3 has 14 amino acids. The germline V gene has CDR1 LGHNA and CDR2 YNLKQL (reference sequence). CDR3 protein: CASSPTGNAETLYF. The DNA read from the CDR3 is TGTGCCAGCAGCCCCACTGGGAATGCAGAAACGCTGTAT.

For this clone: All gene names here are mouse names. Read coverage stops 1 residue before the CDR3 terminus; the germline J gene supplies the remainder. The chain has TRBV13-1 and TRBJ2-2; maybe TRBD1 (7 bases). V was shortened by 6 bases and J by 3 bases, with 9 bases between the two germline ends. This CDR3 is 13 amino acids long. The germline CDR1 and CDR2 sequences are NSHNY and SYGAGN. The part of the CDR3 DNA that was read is TGTGCCAGCATCAGGGGGGACACCGGGCAGCTCTAC. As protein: CASIRGDTGQLY. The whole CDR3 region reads CASIRGDTGQLYF.

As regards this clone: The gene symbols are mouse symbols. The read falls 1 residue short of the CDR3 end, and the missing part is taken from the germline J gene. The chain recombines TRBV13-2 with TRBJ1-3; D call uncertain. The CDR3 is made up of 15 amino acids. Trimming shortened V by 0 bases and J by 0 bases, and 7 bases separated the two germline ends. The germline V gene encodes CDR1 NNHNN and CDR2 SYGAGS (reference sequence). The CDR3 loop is CASGDARGSGNTLYF. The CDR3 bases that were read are TGTGCCAGCGGTGATGCACGAGGTTCTGGAAATACGCTCTAT.

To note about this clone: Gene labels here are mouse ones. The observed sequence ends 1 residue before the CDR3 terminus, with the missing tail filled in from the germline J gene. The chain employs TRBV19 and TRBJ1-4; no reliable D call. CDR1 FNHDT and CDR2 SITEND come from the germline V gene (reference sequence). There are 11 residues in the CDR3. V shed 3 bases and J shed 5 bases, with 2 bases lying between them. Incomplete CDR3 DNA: TGTGCCAGCAGTAAAAACGAAAGATTATTT. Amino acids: CASSKNERLF. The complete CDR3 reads CASSKNERLFF.

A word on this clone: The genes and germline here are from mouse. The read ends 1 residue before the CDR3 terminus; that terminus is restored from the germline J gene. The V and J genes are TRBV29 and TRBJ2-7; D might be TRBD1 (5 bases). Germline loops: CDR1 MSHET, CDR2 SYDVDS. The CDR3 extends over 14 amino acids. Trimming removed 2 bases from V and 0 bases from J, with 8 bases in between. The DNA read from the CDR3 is TGTGCTAGCAGTTTAGCGAGGGGCTCCTATGAACAGTAC. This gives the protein CASSLARGSYEQY. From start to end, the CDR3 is CASSLARGSYEQYF.

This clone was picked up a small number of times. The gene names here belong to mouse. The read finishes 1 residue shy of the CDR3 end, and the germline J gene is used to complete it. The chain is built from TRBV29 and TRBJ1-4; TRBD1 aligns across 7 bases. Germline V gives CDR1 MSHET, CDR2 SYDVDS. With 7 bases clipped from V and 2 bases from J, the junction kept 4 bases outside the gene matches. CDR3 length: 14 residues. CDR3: CASNRDRSNERLFF. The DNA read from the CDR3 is TGTGCTAGCAACCGGGACAGATCCAACGAAAGATTATTT.

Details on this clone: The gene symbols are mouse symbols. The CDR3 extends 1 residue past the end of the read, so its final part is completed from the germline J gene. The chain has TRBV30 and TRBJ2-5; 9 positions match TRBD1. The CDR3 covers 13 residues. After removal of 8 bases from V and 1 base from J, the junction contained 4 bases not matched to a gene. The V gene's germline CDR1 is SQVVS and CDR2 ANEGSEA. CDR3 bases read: TGTAGTCGACAGGGGGGGGACCAAGACACCCAGTAC. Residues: CSRQGGDQDTQY. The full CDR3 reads CSRQGGDQDTQYF.

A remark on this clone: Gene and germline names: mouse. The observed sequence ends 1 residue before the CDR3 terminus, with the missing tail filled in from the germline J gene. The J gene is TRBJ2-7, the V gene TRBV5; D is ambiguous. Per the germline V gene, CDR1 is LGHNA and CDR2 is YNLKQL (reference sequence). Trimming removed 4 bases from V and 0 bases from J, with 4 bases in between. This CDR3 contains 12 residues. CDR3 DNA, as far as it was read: TGTGCCAGCAGCCGAAGCTCCTATGAACAGTAC. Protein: CASSRSSYEQY. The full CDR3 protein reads CASSRSSYEQYF.

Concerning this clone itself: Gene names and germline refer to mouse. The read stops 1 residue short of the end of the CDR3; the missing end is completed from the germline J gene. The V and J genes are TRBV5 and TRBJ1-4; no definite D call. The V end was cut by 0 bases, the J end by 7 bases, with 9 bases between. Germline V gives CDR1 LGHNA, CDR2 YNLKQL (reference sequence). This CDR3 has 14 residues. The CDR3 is CASSQDGVPERLFF. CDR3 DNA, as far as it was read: TGTGCCAGCAGCCAAGATGGGGTTCCCGAAAGATTATTT.

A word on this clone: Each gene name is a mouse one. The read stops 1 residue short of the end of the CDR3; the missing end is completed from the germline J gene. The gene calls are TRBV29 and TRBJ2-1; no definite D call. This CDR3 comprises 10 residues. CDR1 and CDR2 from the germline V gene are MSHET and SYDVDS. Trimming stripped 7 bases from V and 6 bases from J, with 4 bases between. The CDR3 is CASTGAEQFF. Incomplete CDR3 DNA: TGTGCTAGCACGGGTGCTGAGCAGTTC.

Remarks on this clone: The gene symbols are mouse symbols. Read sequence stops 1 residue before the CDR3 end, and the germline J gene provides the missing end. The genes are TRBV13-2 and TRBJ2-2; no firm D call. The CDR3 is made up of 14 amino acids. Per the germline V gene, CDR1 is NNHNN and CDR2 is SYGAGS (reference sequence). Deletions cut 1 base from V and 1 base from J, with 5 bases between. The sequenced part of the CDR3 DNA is TGTGCCAGCGGTGATCACAGAAACACCGGGCAGCTCTAC. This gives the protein CASGDHRNTGQLY. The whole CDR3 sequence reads CASGDHRNTGQLYF.

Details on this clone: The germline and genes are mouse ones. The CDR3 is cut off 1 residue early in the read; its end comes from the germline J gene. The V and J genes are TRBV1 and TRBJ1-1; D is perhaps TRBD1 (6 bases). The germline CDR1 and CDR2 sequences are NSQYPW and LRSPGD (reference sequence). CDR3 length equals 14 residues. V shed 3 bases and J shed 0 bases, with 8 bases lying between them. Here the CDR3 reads CTCSAGHPNTEVFF. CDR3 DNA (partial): TGCACCTGCAGTGCGGGACATCCAAACACAGAAGTCTTC.

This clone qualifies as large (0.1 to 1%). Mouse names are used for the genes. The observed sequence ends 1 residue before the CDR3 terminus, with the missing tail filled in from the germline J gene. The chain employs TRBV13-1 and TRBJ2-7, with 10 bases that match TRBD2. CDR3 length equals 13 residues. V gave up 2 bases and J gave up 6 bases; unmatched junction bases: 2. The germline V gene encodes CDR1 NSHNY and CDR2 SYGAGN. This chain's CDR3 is CASSELGGIEQYF. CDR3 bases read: TGTGCCAGCAGTGAACTGGGGGGGATTGAACAGTAC.

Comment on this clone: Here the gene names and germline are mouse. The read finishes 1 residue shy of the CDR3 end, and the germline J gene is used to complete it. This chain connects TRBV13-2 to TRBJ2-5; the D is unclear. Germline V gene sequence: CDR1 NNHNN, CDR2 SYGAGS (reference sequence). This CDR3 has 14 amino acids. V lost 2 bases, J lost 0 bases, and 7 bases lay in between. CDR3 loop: CASGEQINQDTQYF. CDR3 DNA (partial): TGTGCCAGCGGTGAACAGATTAACCAAGACACCCAGTAC.

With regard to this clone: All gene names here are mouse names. CDR3 bases read: TGTGGTGCTAGGTTCAGAAACACAGAAGTCTTC. Translation gives CGARFRNTEVF. The complete CDR3 reads CGARFRNTEVFF. The rearrangement uses TRBV20 and TRBJ1-1, with D unresolved. The CDR3 is cut off 1 residue early in the read; its end comes from the germline J gene. V was cut by 2 bases and J by 1 base, with 5 bases left in between. The CDR3 is made up of 12 amino acids. From germline, CDR1 is GFQATS and CDR2 STVNSAI.

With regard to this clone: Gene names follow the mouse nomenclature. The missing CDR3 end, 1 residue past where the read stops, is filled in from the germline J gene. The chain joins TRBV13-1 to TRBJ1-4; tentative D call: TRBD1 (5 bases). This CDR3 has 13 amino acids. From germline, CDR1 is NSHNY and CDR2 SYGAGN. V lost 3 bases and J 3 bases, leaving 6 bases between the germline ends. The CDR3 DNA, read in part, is TGTGCCAGCAGTGGGGGACCCAACGAAAGATTATTT. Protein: CASSGGPNERLF. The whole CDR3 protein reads CASSGGPNERLFF. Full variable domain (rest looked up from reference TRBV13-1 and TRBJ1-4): EAAVTQSPRNKVTVTGGNVTLSCRQTNSHNYMYWYRQDTGHGLRLIHYSYGAGNLRIGDVPDGYKATRTTQEDFFLLLELASPSQTSLYFCASSGGPNERLFFGHGTKLSVL.

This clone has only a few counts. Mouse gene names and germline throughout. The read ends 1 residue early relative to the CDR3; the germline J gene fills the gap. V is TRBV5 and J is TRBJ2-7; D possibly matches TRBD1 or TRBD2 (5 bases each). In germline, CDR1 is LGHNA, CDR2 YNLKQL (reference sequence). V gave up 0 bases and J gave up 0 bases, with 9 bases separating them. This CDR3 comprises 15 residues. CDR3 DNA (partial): TGTGCCAGCAGCCAAGATCCGGGGGTCTCCTATGAACAGTAC. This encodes CASSQDPGVSYEQY. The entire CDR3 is CASSQDPGVSYEQYF.

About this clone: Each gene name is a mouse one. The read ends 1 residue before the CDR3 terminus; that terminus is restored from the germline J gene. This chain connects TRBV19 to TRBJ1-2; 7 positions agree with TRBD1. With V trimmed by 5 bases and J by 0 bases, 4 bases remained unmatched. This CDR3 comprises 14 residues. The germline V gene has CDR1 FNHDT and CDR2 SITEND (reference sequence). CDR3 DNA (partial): TGTGCCAGCAGCCAAGGGACAGCAAACTCCGACTACACC. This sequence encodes CASSQGTANSDYT. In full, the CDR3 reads CASSQGTANSDYTF.

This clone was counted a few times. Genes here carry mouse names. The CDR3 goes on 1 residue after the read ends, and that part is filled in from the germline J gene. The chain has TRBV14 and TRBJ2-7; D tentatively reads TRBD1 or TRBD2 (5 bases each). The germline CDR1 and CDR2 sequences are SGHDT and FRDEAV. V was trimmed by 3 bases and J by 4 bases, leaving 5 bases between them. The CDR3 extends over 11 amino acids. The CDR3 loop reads CASSWGYEQYF. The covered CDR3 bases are TGTGCCAGCAGTTGGGGGTATGAACAGTAC.

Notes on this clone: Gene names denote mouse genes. The covered CDR3 bases are TGTGCCAGCAGCTCGACAGTTAGTCAAAACACCTTGTAC. It specifies CASSSTVSQNTLY. The whole CDR3 sequence reads CASSSTVSQNTLYF. The V call is TRBV4, the J call TRBJ2-4; tentative D call: TRBD1 (5 bases). The CDR3 end is not reached by the read, which stops 1 residue before it; the germline J gene fills it in. Germline loops: CDR1 LGHDT, CDR2 YNNKQL (reference sequence). CDR3 length equals 14 residues. V lost 4 bases and J lost 0, with 8 bases in between.

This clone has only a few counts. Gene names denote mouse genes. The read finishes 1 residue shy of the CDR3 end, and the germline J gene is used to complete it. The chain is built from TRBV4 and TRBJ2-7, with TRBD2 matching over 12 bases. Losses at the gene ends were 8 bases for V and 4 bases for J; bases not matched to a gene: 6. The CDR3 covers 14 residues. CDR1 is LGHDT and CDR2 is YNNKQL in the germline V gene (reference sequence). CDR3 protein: CASRDWGAIYEQYF. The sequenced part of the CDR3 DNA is TGTGCCAGCCGGGACTGGGGGGCGATATATGAACAGTAC.